This passage covers 6 T cell receptor beta chains from one sample sequenced in a study of T cells in women clearing cervical HPV infection. TCRdb's table, derived via immunoSEQ multiplex PCR, lists solely in-frame clones and lacks some. Its clone listing holds some 21,000 clones. Sequenced: blood buffy coat. These receptors all stem from a woman between 18 and 70 years old with a cervical HPV16 infection that either progressed to CIN3+ or cleared (not recorded which).

As to this clone: The CDR3 end is not reached by the read, which stops 3 residues before it; the germline J gene fills it in. The chain combines TRBV2 with TRBJ1-2, with 8 positions matching TRBD1. The junction had 13 bases not matched to a gene; V was cut back by 4 bases and J by 0 bases. Germline V CDR1 and CDR2: SNHLY, FYNNEI. This CDR3 is 18 amino acids long. CDR3 DNA (partial): TGTGCCAGCAGTGGAAGGAGGACAGGGCCCCTATCTAACTATGGC. Protein sequence: CASSGRRTGPLSNYG. The whole CDR3 region reads CASSGRRTGPLSNYGYTF.

Notes on this clone: The read terminates 3 residues ahead of where the CDR3 ends, so the germline J gene completes it. The rearrangement joins TRBV5-1 to TRBJ1-1; no clear D. CDR1 SGHRS and CDR2 YFSETQ come from the germline V gene. V was trimmed by 0 bases and J by 1 base, leaving 13 bases between them. CDR3 length: 16 amino acids. CDR3 residues: CASSLAVFDRNTEAFF. Partial CDR3 DNA: TGCGCCAGCAGCTTGGCCGTCTTCGATAGGAACACTGAA.

Regarding this clone: The read finishes 3 residues shy of the CDR3 end, and the germline J gene is used to complete it. The V gene is TRBV7-2, the J gene TRBJ1-2; D is ambiguous. Germline V gives CDR1 SGHTA, CDR2 FQGNSA. The CDR3 is made up of 13 amino acids. Incomplete CDR3 DNA: TGTGCCAGCAGCTTAGGTCCGCAGAGGGGC. It specifies CASSLGPQRG. The complete CDR3 protein is CASSLGPQRGYTF.

Note on this clone: With the read ending 3 residues before the CDR3 end, the germline J gene is used to fill in that end. J is TRBJ2-5 and V is TRBV12-3 or TRBV12-4; 9 bases are a match to TRBD2. This CDR3 has 15 amino acids. The junction had 9 bases not matched to a gene; V was cut back by 3 bases and J by 7 bases. The DNA read from the CDR3 is TGTGCCAGCAGTTTGGGTAGCGGGAGTGTTAGGACC. Residues: CASSLGSGSVRT. The full CDR3 protein is CASSLGSGSVRTQYF.

As concerns this clone: The read comes to an end 3 residues before the CDR3 does, leaving the germline J gene to fill in the end. The chain carries TRBV19 and TRBJ1-4, with 8 bases identical to TRBD1. The germline V gene has CDR1 LNHDA and CDR2 SQIVND (reference sequence). There are 14 residues in the CDR3. Partial CDR3 DNA: TGTGCCAGTGCCGGACAGGGAGAACATTCACCA. Translated, it gives CASAGQGEHSP. The CDR3 in full is CASAGQGEHSPLFF.

Turning to this clone: The read is 3 residues too short to cover the CDR3 end, so that end is filled in from the germline J gene. The chain combines TRBV29-1 with TRBJ2-4; D is perhaps TRBD1 (5 bases). The CDR3 is made up of 13 amino acids. Germline V CDR1 and CDR2: SQVTM, ANQGSEA. CDR3 region: CSVEGRFQETQYF. CDR3 DNA, as far as it was read: TGCAGCGTTGAGGGGCGGTTCCAAGAGACT.